The sequence of this TCR beta chain was determined in a study of patients and donors after allogeneic stem cell transplantation. This clonotype has a handful of counts. Each CDR3 protein is one row after TCRdb ran MiXCR on the RT-PCR reads. The sample holds 150,000 to 200,000 distinct CDR3 sequences, less than 45% seen once. This TCR came from a human donor who was either an allogeneic HSCT recipient or a stem cell or donor lymphocyte infusion donor (not recorded which). It is not recorded whose cells these are; they may come from a transplant donor. What was sequenced was blood, either unsorted or a sorted T cell fraction (not recorded which).

CDR3: CSASMGTGGVSTEAFF. CDR3 DNA: TGCAGTGCTAGTATGGGGACAGGGGGCGTGAGCACTGAAGCTTTCTTT. The gene calls are TRBV20-1 and TRBJ1-1; 12 nucleotides align to TRBD1. Unmatched junction bases numbered 9, after V lost 3 bases and J lost 4 bases. The germline V gene has CDR1 DFQATT and CDR2 SNEGSKA (reference sequence). This CDR3 is 16 amino acids long.